Listed below are T cell receptor beta chains from one sample, sequenced in a study of T cells in Graves' hyperthyroidism and ophthalmopathy. MiXCR, applied by TCRdb to the multiplex PCR reads, yields one record per CDR3 protein. The sample has about 640,000 distinct CDR3 sequences; around 21% are singletons. Sequencing was carried out using blood. These receptors came from a man aged 30-40 years with Graves' ophthalmopathy. Both conserved end residues are part of each CDR3. Each record gives: clone size, V gene, CDR3 protein. Size tells how often a clone was seen (once, few, many) or the class of an expanded clone, and some rows leave it out.

.	TRBV4-1	CASSHPLRGSSGDGYTF
many	TRBV20-1	CSLSARGSPVEQYF
many	TRBV7-2	CASSYRRGSYNEQFF
.	TRBV9	CASSEGVTGLNIQYF
many	TRBV2	CASSDLRDSGRAYEQYF
few	TRBV28	CASSPPGLYNEQFF
.	TRBV12-3/TRBV12-4	CASSPDRFNEKLFF
.	TRBV28	CASSLSPRGQGVNEQFF
.	TRBV6-2/TRBV6-3	CASSDDHRQYEQYF
.	TRBV6-1	CASKRPGQGQEETQYF
.	TRBV5-4	CASSRMTSGRTYNEQFF